What follows are 25 T cell receptor beta chains derived from one specimen sequenced in a study of T cells after yellow fever vaccination. Each CDR3 protein gets one entry after TCRdb re-called the 5' RACE reads with MiXCR. The sample holds hundreds of thousands of distinct CDR3 sequences, roughly 13% seen once. The sequencing here drew on PBMCs, taken on the day of the yellow fever booster vaccination. All receptors come from a man aged 25 to 40 who received the YFV17D yellow fever vaccine.

This clonotype showed up many times. The rearrangement uses TRBV18 and TRBJ2-1, with D unresolved. Trimming stripped 3 bases from V and 2 bases from J, with 11 bases between. Germline lookup yields CDR1 KGHSH and CDR2 LQKENI. The CDR3 extends over 15 amino acids. The CDR3 loop is CASSPPDQAYNEQFF. The CDR3 region has the DNA TGTGCCAGCTCACCCCCAGACCAAGCCTACAATGAGCAGTTCTTC.

The gene calls are TRBV28 and TRBJ2-1, with D perhaps TRBD2 (6 bases). The CDR3 loop spans 13 amino acids. V was trimmed by 8 bases and J by 5 bases, leaving 13 bases between them. Germline CDR1 is MDHEN and CDR2 is SYDVKM. The CDR3 DNA reads as TGTGCCAGCGTCGCGGGACCTCACAATGAGCAGTTCTTC. Translated: CASVAGPHNEQFF.

In its sample, this clonotype was seen once. Here the CDR3 reads CSARMALQGGIQYF. Written as DNA, the CDR3 is TGCAGTGCTCGAATGGCTCTCCAAGGGGGCATTCAGTACTTC. This chain uses TRBV20-1 with TRBJ2-4, with D possibly being TRBD1 (6 bases). The CDR3 has 14 residues. Per the germline V gene, CDR1 is DFQATT and CDR2 is SNEGSKA (reference sequence). V gave up 5 bases and J gave up 9 bases, with 20 bases separating them.

This clonotype was detected a few times. V gene TRBV14 combines with J gene TRBJ2-1; 10 positions match TRBD2. This CDR3 has 13 residues. J gave up 7 bases and V 4 bases, and 1 base lay outside the gene matches. The V gene's germline CDR1 is SGHDN and CDR2 FVKESK. The CDR3 sequence: CASSRGLANEQFF. CDR3 DNA sequence: TGTGCCAGCAGCCGGGGACTAGCGAATGAGCAGTTCTTC.

This clonotype was found a few times. V usage is TRBV9 and J usage is TRBJ1-2; D ambiguous. This CDR3 has 16 amino acids. Germline CDR1 SGDLS, CDR2 YYNGEE. V dropped 3 bases and J dropped 1 base, with 16 bases sitting between them. CDR3 sequence: CASSGATSTVNYGYTF. The CDR3, as DNA: TGTGCCAGCAGCGGAGCGACCAGCACTGTTAACTATGGCTACACCTTC. Full variable domain (remainder filled in from reference TRBV9 and TRBJ1-2): DSGVTQTPKHLITATGQRVTLRCSPRSGDLSVYWYQQSLDQGLQFLIQYYNGEERAKGNILERFSAQQFPDLHSELNLSSLELGDSALYFCASSGATSTVNYGYTFGSGTRLTVV.

The rearrangement links TRBV5-6 to TRBJ2-1; TRBD1 agrees at 9 bases. The CDR3 is 15 amino acids. J was trimmed by 5 bases and V by 5 bases; bases with no gene match: 8. Germline V gene lookup returns CDR1 SGHDT and CDR2 YYEEEE. CDR3 loop: CASRPGQGMNNEQFF. In DNA, the CDR3 is TGTGCCAGCAGGCCCGGACAGGGGATGAACAATGAGCAGTTCTTC.

This clonotype was recorded a few times. The chain combines TRBV24-1 with TRBJ2-2; D uncertain. CDR1 and CDR2 (germline): KGHDR, SFDVKD. The CDR3 covers 15 residues. The V end lost 4 bases, the J end lost 5 bases, and 13 bases lay between the germline ends. The CDR3: CATSDPPLKTGELFF. The CDR3 DNA reads as TGTGCCACCAGTGACCCGCCTTTGAAGACCGGGGAGCTGTTTTTT.

This clonotype was seen a few times. This rearrangement joins TRBV20-1 to TRBJ2-7, with a possible D match to TRBD1 (6 bases). V dropped 6 bases and J dropped 0 bases, with 15 bases sitting between them. This CDR3 spans 14 amino acids. Per the germline V gene, CDR1 is DFQATT and CDR2 is SNEGSKA (reference sequence). CDR3 in DNA: TGCAGTGCCTACGGTCAGGGGAGCTCCTACGAGCAGTACTTC. Translated, it gives CSAYGQGSSYEQYF.

This clonotype showed up just a few times. This rearrangement joins TRBV6-2 or TRBV6-3 to TRBJ2-7; 7 bases match TRBD1. Germline V gene data show CDR1 as MNHEY and CDR2 as SVGEGT. J was trimmed by 0 bases and V by 6 bases; bases with no gene match: 8. This CDR3 is built from 15 residues. CDR3 region: CASRLPGQSSYEQYF. The CDR3 nucleotides read TGTGCCAGCAGGCTCCCGGGACAGAGCTCCTACGAGCAGTACTTC.

This chain joins TRBV5-1 and TRBJ2-4; D is possibly TRBD2 (5 bases). The CDR3 contains 13 residues. Germline V lookup: CDR1 SGHRS, CDR2 YFSETQ. V was cut by 5 bases and J by 7 bases, with 13 bases left in between. CDR3 DNA sequence: TGCGCCAGCAGAAGGTGGGAGAGCAACATTCAGTACTTC. Its translation is CASRRWESNIQYF.

J is TRBJ2-1 and V is TRBV24-1; tentative D call: TRBD2 (5 bases). The germline V gene encodes CDR1 KGHDR and CDR2 SFDVKD. This CDR3 has 17 residues. V gave up 3 bases and J gave up 7 bases, with 21 bases separating them. This CDR3 reads CATSDPRAKTLLNEQFF. Here the CDR3 DNA reads TGTGCCACCAGTGATCCGCGGGCCAAAACCCTTCTAAATGAGCAGTTCTTC.

The rearrangement links TRBV7-9 to TRBJ2-7, with D maybe TRBD1 (6 bases). Looked up from germline, CDR1 is SEHNR and CDR2 is FQNEAQ (reference sequence). There are 13 residues in the CDR3. Trimming cost V 3 bases and J 5 bases, with 11 bases left between them. The chain's CDR3 is CASSFRGVHEQYF. The CDR3 DNA follows: TGTGCCAGCAGCTTCAGGGGTGTCCACGAGCAGTACTTC.

The sample holds many counts of this clonotype. V is TRBV12-3 or TRBV12-4 and J is TRBJ2-7; 7 bases align to TRBD1. The V gene end was trimmed by 4 bases and the J gene end by 1 base; junction bases not matched to a gene: 7. CDR3 length equals 15 residues. This CDR3 is CASSSSGGRSYEQYF. The CDR3 nucleotides read TGTGCCAGCAGTTCATCAGGGGGACGATCCTACGAGCAGTACTTC.

This clonotype was recorded at least ten times. The CDR3 loop reads CASSPRSPDFNTEAFF. The CDR3 DNA reads TGTGCCAGCAGCCCGCGGAGCCCGGACTTTAACACTGAAGCTTTCTTT. The chain has TRBV7-9 and TRBJ1-1, with no clear D. Germline V gives CDR1 SEHNR, CDR2 FQNEAQ (reference sequence). The ends were cut back, 5 bases at V and 2 bases at J, with 18 bases in the middle. This CDR3 is built from 16 residues. The variable domain in full, with the rest retrieved from reference TRBV7-9 and TRBJ1-1, is DTGVSQNPRHKITKRGQNVTFRCDPISEHNRLYWYRQTLGQGPEFLTYFQNEAQLEKSRLLSDRFSAERPKGSFSTLEIQRTEQGDSAMYLCASSPRSPDFNTEAFFGQGTRLTVV.

This clonotype was counted between two and nine times. The chain joins TRBV3-1 to TRBJ2-1; 8 bases agree with TRBD2. The V and J ends lost 0 bases and 5 bases, in that order; junction bases with no gene match: 9. CDR3 length: 17 amino acids. Germline CDR1 is LGHDT and CDR2 is YNNKEL (reference sequence). CDR3 nucleotides: TGTGCCAGCAGCCAAGATGGGACTAGATTGCGTCACAATGAGCAGTTCTTC. It encodes CASSQDGTRLRHNEQFF.

This clonotype was detected a few times. V is TRBV7-2 and J is TRBJ2-1; TRBD2 might be the D (7 bases). Per the germline V gene, CDR1 is SGHTA and CDR2 is FQGNSA. The CDR3 extends over 17 amino acids. V was shortened by 5 bases and J by 4 bases, with 21 bases between the two germline ends. The CDR3 protein is CASSPLGGGLGYNEQFF. CDR3 nucleotides: TGTGCCAGCAGCCCCCTGGGGGGCGGACTAGGTTACAATGAGCAGTTCTTC.

V usage is TRBV20-1 and J usage is TRBJ1-1; D possibly corresponds to TRBD1 (5 bases). Germline V gives CDR1 DFQATT, CDR2 SNEGSKA (reference sequence). The CDR3 sequence is 12 residues long. The V end lost 6 bases, the J end lost 5 bases, and 13 bases lay between the germline ends. CDR3 amino acids: CSARMEGTEAFF. DNA for the CDR3: TGCAGTGCGAGAATGGAGGGGACTGAAGCTTTCTTT.

V gene TRBV12-3 or TRBV12-4 combines with J gene TRBJ1-1, with D unresolved. V was pared by 3 bases and J by 6 bases, with 8 bases between. The CDR3 extends over 12 amino acids. Here the CDR3 DNA reads TGTGCCAGCAGTTTTGCGGGGTCTGAAGCTTTCTTT. It translates to CASSFAGSEAFF.

The CDR3: CASSPGVDYEQYF. In DNA form, the CDR3 reads TGTGCCAGCAGCCCCGGGGTGGACTACGAGCAGTACTTC. The chain recombines TRBV5-6 with TRBJ2-7; a weak D match, TRBD2 (5 bases). The CDR3 loop spans 13 amino acids. Germline values: CDR1 SGHDT, CDR2 YYEEEE. V lost 4 bases and J 3 bases, leaving 11 bases between the germline ends. Full variable domain (outside the CDR3, taken from reference TRBV5-6 and TRBJ2-7): DAGVTQSPTHLIKTRGQQVTLRCSPKSGHDTVSWYQQALGQGPQFIFQYYEEEERQRGNFPDRFSGHQFPNYSSELNVNALLLGDSALYLCASSPGVDYEQYFGPGTRLTVT.

This chain connects TRBV6-2 or TRBV6-3 to TRBJ2-7; a possible D gene is TRBD2 (5 bases). Germline loops: CDR1 MNHEY, CDR2 SVGEGT. V was cut by 4 bases and J by 5 bases, with 18 bases left in between. This CDR3 comprises 15 residues. This CDR3 reads CASSSSGVSSDEQYF. The CDR3 nucleotides read TGTGCCAGCAGTTCCTCCGGGGTTAGCAGTGACGAGCAGTACTTC.

The gene calls are TRBV7-2 and TRBJ2-5, with 11 bases identical to TRBD2. The V segment lost 5 bases and the J segment 1 base; nucleotides outside the gene matches: 6. Per the germline V gene, CDR1 is SGHTA and CDR2 is FQGNSA. This CDR3 region has 16 residues. The CDR3 DNA follows: TGTGCCAGCAGCCGCTTAGCGGGAGGGCTCCAAGAGACCCAGTACTTC. As protein: CASSRLAGGLQETQYF.

This clonotype was recorded at least ten times. The chain combines TRBV12-3 or TRBV12-4 with TRBJ2-7; a possible D gene is TRBD1 (6 bases). V gave up 5 bases and J gave up 3 bases, with 14 bases separating them. The CDR3 totals 14 residues. CDR3 DNA: TGTGCCAGCAGTGTTCAGGGGATAGGCTACGAGCAGTACTTC. It codes for CASSVQGIGYEQYF.

Many counts were recorded for this clonotype. The rearrangement uses TRBV20-1 and TRBJ2-5; D uncertain. This CDR3 region has 14 residues. The ends were cut back, 0 bases at V and 2 bases at J, with 10 bases in the middle. CDR1 and CDR2 (germline): DFQATT, SNEGSKA (reference sequence). CDR3 coding DNA: TGCAGTGCTAGAGATCAAGCTCGTCAAGAGACCCAGTACTTC. This encodes CSARDQARQETQYF.

This clonotype has only a few counts. The chain employs TRBV5-4 and TRBJ2-5; possibly TRBD2 for D (7 bases). The CDR3 extends over 16 amino acids. CDR1 is SGHNT, CDR2 YYREEE, per germline (reference sequence). Trimming cost V 4 bases and J 5 bases, with 21 bases left between them. CDR3 coding DNA: TGTGCCAGCAGCCCACGAGGACAGCGGGAAGGGGAGACCCAGTACTTC. Encoded protein: CASSPRGQREGETQYF.

The chain links TRBV27 to TRBJ2-5; D ambiguous. The CDR3 has 14 amino acids. V was trimmed by 1 base and J by 2 bases, leaving 8 bases between them. Germline V gene sequence: CDR1 MNHEY, CDR2 SMNVEV (reference sequence). For the CDR3, the DNA is TGTGCCAGCAGTTTATATACTGGGCAAGAGACCCAGTACTTC. The encoded protein is CASSLYTGQETQYF.